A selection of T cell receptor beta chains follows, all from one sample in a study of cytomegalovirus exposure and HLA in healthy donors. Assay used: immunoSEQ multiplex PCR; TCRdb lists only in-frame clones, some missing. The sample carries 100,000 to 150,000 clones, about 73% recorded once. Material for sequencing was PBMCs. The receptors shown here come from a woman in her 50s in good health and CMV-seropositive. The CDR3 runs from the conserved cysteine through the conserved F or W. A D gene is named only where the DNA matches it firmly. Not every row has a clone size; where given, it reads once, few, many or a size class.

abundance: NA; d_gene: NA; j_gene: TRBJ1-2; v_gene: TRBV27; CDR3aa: CASSLSNTNYGYTF; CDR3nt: TGTGCCAGCAGTCTGAGTAATACTAACTATGGCTACACCTTC
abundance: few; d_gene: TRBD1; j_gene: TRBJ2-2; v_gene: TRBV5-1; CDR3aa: CASSTGTVNTGELFF; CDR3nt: TGCGCCAGCAGCACTGGGACAGTAAACACCGGGGAGCTGTTTTTT
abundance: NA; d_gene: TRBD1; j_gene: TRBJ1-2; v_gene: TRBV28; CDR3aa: CASIGRGFYGYTF; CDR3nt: TGTGCCAGCATAGGCAGGGGGTTTTATGGCTACACCTTC
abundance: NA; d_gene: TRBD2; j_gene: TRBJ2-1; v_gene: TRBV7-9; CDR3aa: CASSYGTSGGASNEQFF; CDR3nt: TGTGCCAGCAGCTATGGGACTAGCGGGGGGGCGAGCAATGAGCAGTTCTTC
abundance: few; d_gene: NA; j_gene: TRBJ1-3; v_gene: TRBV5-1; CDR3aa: CASSLSGVDSGNTIYF; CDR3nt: TGCGCCAGCAGCTTGTCAGGGGTGGACTCTGGAAACACCATATATTTT
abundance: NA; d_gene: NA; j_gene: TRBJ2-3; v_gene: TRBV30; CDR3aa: CAWSVLVDTQYF; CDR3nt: TGTGCCTGGAGTGTACTTGTAGATACGCAGTATTTT
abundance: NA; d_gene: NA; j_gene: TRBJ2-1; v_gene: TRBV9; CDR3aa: CASSLVGGSLSYNEQFF; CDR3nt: TGTGCCAGCAGCCTCGTTGGGGGGTCATTATCCTACAATGAGCAGTTCTTC
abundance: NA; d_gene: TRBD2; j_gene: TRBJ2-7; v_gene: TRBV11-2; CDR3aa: CASSLTSGRVYEQYF; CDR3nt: TGTGCCAGCAGCTTAACTAGCGGCAGGGTCTACGAGCAGTACTTC
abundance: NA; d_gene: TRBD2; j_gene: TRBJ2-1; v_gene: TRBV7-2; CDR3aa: CASSLVSGVQGVAEQFF; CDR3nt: TGTGCCAGCAGCCTAGTCAGCGGGGTCCAGGGTGTGGCTGAGCAGTTCTTC
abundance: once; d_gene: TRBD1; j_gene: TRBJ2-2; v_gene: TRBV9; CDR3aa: CASSPLDRAPGELFF; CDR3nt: TGTGCCAGCAGCCCACTAGACAGGGCCCCCGGGGAGCTGTTTTTT
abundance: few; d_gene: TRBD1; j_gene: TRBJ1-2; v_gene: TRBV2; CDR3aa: CASEPGGEVYGYTF; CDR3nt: TGTGCCAGCGAGCCAGGGGGCGAAGTCTATGGCTACACCTTC
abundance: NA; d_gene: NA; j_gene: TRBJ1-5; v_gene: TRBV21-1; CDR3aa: CASSKSLSGDECNQPQHF; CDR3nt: TGTGCCAGCAGCAAATCCCTCAGCGGGGATGAGTGCAATCAGCCCCAGCATTTT
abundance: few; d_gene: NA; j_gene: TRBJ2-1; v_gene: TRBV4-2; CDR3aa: CASSQDAGEQFF; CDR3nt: TGTGCCAGCAGCCAAGATGCTGGCGAGCAGTTCTTC
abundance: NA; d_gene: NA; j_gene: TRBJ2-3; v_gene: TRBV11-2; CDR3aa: CASSNPRGSSTDTQYF; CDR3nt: TGTGCCAGTAGCAACCCCAGGGGATCTAGCACAGATACGCAGTATTTT
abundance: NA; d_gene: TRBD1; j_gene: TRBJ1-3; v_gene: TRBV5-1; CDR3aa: CASSLQGGAGNTIYF; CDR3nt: TGCGCCAGCAGCTTGCAGGGGGGAGCTGGAAACACCATATATTTT
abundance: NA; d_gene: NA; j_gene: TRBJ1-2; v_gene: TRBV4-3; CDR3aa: CASSQWRVGYGYTF; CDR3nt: TGCGCCAGCAGCCAATGGAGGGTAGGCTATGGCTACACCTTC
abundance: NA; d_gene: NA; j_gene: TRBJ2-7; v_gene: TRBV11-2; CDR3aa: CASSPGVLGYEQYF; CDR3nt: TGTGCCAGCAGCCCAGGGGTTTTGGGCTACGAGCAGTACTTC
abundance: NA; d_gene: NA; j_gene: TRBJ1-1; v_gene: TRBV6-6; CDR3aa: CASSPIQANTEAFF; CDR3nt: TGTGCCAGCAGTCCCATCCAGGCGAACACTGAAGCTTTCTTT
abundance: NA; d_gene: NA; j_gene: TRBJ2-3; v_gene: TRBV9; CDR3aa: CASSVAGDGADTQYF; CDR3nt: TGTGCCAGCAGCGTAGCAGGGGACGGTGCAGATACGCAGTATTTT
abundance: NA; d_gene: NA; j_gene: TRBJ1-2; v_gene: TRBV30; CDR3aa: CAWSGRNYGYTF; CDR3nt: TGTGCCTGGTCGGGAAGGAACTATGGCTACACCTTC
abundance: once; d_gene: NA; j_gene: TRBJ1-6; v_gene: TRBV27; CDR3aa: CASSPGRYNSPLHF; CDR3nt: TGTGCCAGCAGTCCCGGGAGGTATAATTCACCCCTCCACTTT
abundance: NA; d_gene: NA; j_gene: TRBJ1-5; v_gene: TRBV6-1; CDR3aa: CASSILTGTQPQHF; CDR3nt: TGTGCCAGCAGTATTTTAACAGGGACTCAGCCCCAGCATTTT
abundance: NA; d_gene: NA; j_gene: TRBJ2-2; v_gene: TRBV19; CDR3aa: CASTLKPSFLDKPKNTGELFF; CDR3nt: TGTGCCAGTACCCTAAAACCCTCGTTTTTGGACAAGCCAAAGAACACCGGGGAGCTGTTTTTT
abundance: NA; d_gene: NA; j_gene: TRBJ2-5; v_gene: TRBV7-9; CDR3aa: CAITSQETQYF; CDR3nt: TGTGCCATCACAAGCCAAGAGACCCAGTACTTC
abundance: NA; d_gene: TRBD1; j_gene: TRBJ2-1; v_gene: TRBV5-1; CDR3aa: CASSLGTGGNEQFF; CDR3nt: TGCGCCAGCAGCTTAGGGACAGGGGGCAATGAGCAGTTCTTC
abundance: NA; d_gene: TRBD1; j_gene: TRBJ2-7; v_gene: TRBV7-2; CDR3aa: CASSQQQGAVEQYF; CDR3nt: TGTGCCAGCAGCCAACAACAGGGGGCGGTTGAGCAGTACTTC
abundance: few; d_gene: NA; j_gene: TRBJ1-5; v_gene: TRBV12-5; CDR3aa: CASGAPHQPQHF; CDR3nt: TGTGCTAGCGGAGCCCCCCATCAGCCCCAGCATTTT
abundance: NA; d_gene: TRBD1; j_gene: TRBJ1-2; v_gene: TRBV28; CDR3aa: CASSPGGLGYGYTF; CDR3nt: TGTGCCAGCAGTCCAGGGGGCCTCGGCTATGGCTACACCTTC
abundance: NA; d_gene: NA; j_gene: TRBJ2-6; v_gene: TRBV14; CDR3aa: CASSLVSGANVLTF; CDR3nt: TGTGCCAGCAGCCTAGTCTCTGGGGCCAACGTCCTGACTTTC
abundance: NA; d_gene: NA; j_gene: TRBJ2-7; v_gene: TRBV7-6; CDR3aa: CASSLVSGAGNYEQYF; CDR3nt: TGTGCCAGCAGCTTAGTGAGTGGGGCGGGGAACTACGAGCAGTACTTC
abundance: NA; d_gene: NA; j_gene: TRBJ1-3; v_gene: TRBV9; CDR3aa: CASSDTGTPSGNTIYF; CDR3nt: TGTGCCAGCAGCGATACCGGGACACCCTCTGGAAACACCATATATTTT
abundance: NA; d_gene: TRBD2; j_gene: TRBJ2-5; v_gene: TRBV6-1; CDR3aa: CASTTGGETQYF; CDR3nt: TGTGCCAGCACCACGGGAGGAGAGACCCAGTACTTC
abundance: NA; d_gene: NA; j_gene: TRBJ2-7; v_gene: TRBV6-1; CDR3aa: CASSEAGDEQYF; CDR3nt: TGTGCCAGCAGTGAAGCAGGGGACGAGCAGTACTTC
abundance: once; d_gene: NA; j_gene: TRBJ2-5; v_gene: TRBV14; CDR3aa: CASSQGGLATETQYF; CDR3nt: TGTGCCAGCAGCCAAGGAGGCCTAGCGACAGAGACCCAGTACTTC
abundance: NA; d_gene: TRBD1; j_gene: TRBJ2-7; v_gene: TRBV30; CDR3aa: CAWSRQGTHEQYF; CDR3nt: TGTGCCTGGAGTCGACAGGGTACCCACGAGCAGTACTTC
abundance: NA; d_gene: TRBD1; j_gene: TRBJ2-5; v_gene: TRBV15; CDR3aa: CATSRETGETQYF; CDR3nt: TGTGCCACCAGCAGAGAGACAGGGGAGACCCAGTACTTC
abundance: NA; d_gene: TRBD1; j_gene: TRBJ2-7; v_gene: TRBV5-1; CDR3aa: CASSRQQGVTEQYF; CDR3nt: TGCGCCAGCAGCCGACAACAGGGGGTGACCGAGCAGTACTTC
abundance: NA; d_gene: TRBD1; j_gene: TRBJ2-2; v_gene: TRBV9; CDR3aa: CASSVLYPGQGDTGELFF; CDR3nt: TGTGCCAGCAGCGTCCTTTATCCTGGACAGGGGGACACCGGGGAACTGTTTTTT
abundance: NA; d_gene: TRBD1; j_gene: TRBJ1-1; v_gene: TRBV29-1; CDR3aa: CSTRQGRNTEAFF; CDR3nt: TGCAGCACACGACAGGGCCGAAACACTGAAGCTTTCTTT
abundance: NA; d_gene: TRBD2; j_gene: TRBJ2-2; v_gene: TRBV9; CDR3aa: CASQPAGAYTGELFF; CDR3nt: TGTGCCAGCCAACCGGCGGGAGCGTACACCGGGGAGCTGTTTTTT
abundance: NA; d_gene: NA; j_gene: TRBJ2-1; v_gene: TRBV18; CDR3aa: CASTPTTGQNNEQFF; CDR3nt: TGTGCCAGCACACCTACGACGGGTCAGAACAATGAGCAGTTCTTC
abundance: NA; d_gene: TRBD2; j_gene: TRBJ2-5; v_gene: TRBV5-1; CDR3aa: CASCQISGGAGETQYF; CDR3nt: TGCGCCAGCTGTCAAATAAGCGGGGGGGCCGGAGAGACCCAGTACTTC
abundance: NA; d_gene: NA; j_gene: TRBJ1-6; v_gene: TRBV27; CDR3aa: CASTHPYSSYNSPLHF; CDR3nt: TGTGCCAGCACTCACCCTTATAGCTCCTATAATTCACCCCTCCACTTT
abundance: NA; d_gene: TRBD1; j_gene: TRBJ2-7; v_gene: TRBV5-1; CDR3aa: CASSLQDRTGEQYF; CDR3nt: TGCGCCAGCAGCTTGCAGGACAGGACGGGAGAGCAGTACTTC
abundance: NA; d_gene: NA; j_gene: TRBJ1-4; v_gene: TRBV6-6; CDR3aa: CASSYTAEQLFF; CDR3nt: TGTGCCAGCAGTTACACCGCTGAGCAACTGTTTTTT
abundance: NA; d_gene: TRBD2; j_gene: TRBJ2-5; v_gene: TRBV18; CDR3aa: CASSPLASGGSYQETQYF; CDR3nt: TGTGCCAGCTCACCATTGGCTAGCGGGGGGTCCTACCAAGAGACCCAGTACTTC
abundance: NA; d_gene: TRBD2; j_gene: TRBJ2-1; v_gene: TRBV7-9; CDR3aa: CASSRMTSGGAHEQFF; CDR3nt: TGTGCCAGCAGCCGAATGACTAGCGGGGGGGCCCATGAGCAGTTCTTC
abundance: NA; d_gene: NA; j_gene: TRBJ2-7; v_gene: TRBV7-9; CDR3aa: CSSSFRSPRGVHEQYF; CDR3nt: TGTTCCAGCAGCTTCCGGTCTCCCAGGGGGGTACACGAGCAGTACTTC
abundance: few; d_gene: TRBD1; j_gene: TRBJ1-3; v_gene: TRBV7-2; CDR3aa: CASSSRTGSSGNTIYF; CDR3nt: TGTGCCAGCAGCTCGAGGACAGGTAGCTCTGGAAACACCATATATTTT
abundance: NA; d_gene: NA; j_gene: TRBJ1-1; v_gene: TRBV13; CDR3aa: CASSLDRVFPPTEAFF; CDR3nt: TGTGCCAGCAGCTTAGACAGGGTATTCCCCCCCACTGAAGCTTTCTTT
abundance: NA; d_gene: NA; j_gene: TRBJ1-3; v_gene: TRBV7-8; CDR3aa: CASTRSGNTIYF; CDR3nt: TGTGCCAGCACCCGCTCTGGAAACACCATATATTTT
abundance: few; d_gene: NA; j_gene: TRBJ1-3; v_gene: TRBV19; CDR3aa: CASSLRISFGNTIYF; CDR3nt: TGTGCCAGTAGTCTCCGTATTTCTTTTGGAAACACCATATATTTT
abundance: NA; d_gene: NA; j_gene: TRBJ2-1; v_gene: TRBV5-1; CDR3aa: CASSLDPYASNEQFF; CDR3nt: TGCGCCAGCAGCCTGGACCCCTACGCCTCGAATGAGCAGTTCTTC
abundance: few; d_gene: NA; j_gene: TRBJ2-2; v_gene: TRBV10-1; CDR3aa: CASSPAGVPGELFF; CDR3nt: TGCGCCAGCAGTCCCGCAGGGGTTCCTGGGGAGCTGTTTTTT
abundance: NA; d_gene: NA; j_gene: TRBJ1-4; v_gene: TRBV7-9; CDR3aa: CASSLRGGDEKLFF; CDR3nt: TGTGCCAGCAGCTTACGGGGGGGGGATGAAAAACTGTTTTTT